What follows are 21 T cell receptor beta chains derived from one specimen sequenced in a study of shared clonotypes between healthy human individuals. Libraries were prepared by immunoSEQ multiplex PCR; TCRdb keeps only in-frame clonotypes and omits some of them. The repertoire holds under 650,000 clones, 90% to 96% seen once, with 0.06% in the top ten. The source material was naive CD4+ T cells sorted from blood. As to subset: CD45RA+ positively selected. These receptor sequences come from a woman aged 25-40 years in good health.

This chain links TRBV11-1 with TRBJ2-3, with TRBD2 matching 12 bases. This CDR3 is 17 amino acids long. V shed 1 base and J 0 bases; nucleotides not matched to a gene: 2. Germline CDR1 SGHAT, CDR2 FQDESV (reference sequence). CDR3 nucleotides: TGTGCCAGCAGCTTAGGACTAGCGGGAGCAAGCACAGATACGCAGTATTTT. The encoded protein is CASSLGLAGASTDTQYF.

The chain links TRBV27 to TRBJ2-1; 10 bases align to TRBD2. V trimming: 6 bases; J trimming: 4 bases; junction bases outside the gene matches: 6. Per the germline V gene, CDR1 is MNHEY and CDR2 is SMNVEV (reference sequence). The CDR3 spans 15 residues. In DNA form, the CDR3 reads TGTGCCAGCAGAGTGCTAGCGGGAGCTTACAATGAGCAGTTCTTC. Translated, it gives CASRVLAGAYNEQFF.

V usage is TRBV19 and J usage is TRBJ2-6, with 9 bases that match TRBD1. This CDR3 region has 19 residues. The V and J ends lost 6 bases and 0 bases, in that order; junction bases with no gene match: 12. Germline V CDR1 and CDR2: LNHDA, SQIVND (reference sequence). Written as DNA, the CDR3 is TGTGCCAGTAGAATGATGCCGGGACAGGGTTCCTCTGGGGCCAACGTCCTGACTTTC. Amino acid sequence: CASRMMPGQGSSGANVLTF.

The chain has TRBV18 and TRBJ2-7; 7 bases agree with TRBD2. The CDR3 sequence is 15 residues long. The germline gives CDR1 KGHSH, CDR2 LQKENI. The trim removed 2 bases at V and 2 bases at J, leaving 6 bases unmatched. This CDR3 reads CASSPRLADPYEQYF. The CDR3 DNA is TGTGCCAGCTCACCAAGGCTAGCGGACCCCTACGAGCAGTACTTC.

This clone was picked up a small number of times. The chain employs TRBV2 and TRBJ2-7; TRBD2 matches at 8 bases. V was pared by 8 bases and J by 4 bases, with 1 base of the junction left unmatched. CDR3 size: 11 residues. Per germline, CDR1 SNHLY and CDR2 FYNNEI. CDR3 region: CASQREYEQYF. The DNA for the CDR3 is TGTGCCAGCCAGCGGGAGTACGAGCAGTACTTC. The complete variable domain, with remaining parts taken from reference TRBV2 and TRBJ2-7, reads EPEVTQTPSHQVTQMGQEVILRCVPISNHLYFYWYRQILGQKVEFLVSFYNNEISEKSEIFDDQFSVERPDGSNFTLKIRSTKLEDSAMYFCASQREYEQYFGPGTRLTVT.

Remarks on this clone: In the same sample, other DNA sequences code for this CDR3. The V and J genes are TRBV28 and TRBJ1-2; tentative D call: TRBD1 (5 bases). V was pared by 2 bases and J by 2 bases, with 6 bases between. Germline V gives CDR1 MDHEN, CDR2 SYDVKM. The CDR3 is 13 residues long. CDR3 in amino acids: CASSLPGNYGYTF. The CDR3 bases are TGTGCCAGCAGTTTACCAGGGAACTATGGCTACACCTTC.

The gene calls are TRBV19 and TRBJ2-5; TRBD2 aligns across 10 bases. J gave up 4 bases and V 2 bases, and 7 bases lay outside the gene matches. Germline CDR1 LNHDA, CDR2 SQIVND (reference sequence). This CDR3 has 16 amino acids. The CDR3 coding sequence is TGTGCCAGTAGTATACGGCTAGCGGGAGCTCCAGAGACCCAGTACTTC. This encodes CASSIRLAGAPETQYF. Together with reference TRBV19 and TRBJ2-5, the CDR3 gives the full variable domain: DGGITQSPKYLFRKEGQNVTLSCEQNLNHDAMYWYRQDPGQGLRLIYYSQIVNDFQKGDIAEGYSVSREKKESFPLTVTSAQKNPTAFYLCASSIRLAGAPETQYFGPGTRLLVL.

The chain links TRBV5-1 to TRBJ2-7; 7 bases line up with TRBD1. The CDR3 covers 16 residues. V was pared by 4 bases and J by 2 bases, with 12 bases of the junction left unmatched. The V gene's germline CDR1 is SGHRS and CDR2 YFSETQ. This chain's CDR3 is CASSLIPGQNAYEQYF. CDR3 DNA: TGCGCCAGCAGCCTCATACCGGGACAGAACGCCTACGAGCAGTACTTC.

CDR3 in amino acids: CASSEIMGSSDEKLFF. DNA for the CDR3: TGTGCCAGCAGTGAAATTATGGGCTCCTCTGATGAAAAACTGTTTTTT. The rearrangement joins TRBV25-1 to TRBJ1-4, with no clear D. The CDR3 covers 16 residues. Trimming shortened V by 2 bases and J by 6 bases, and 16 bases separated the two germline ends. Germline CDR1 is MGHDK and CDR2 is SYGVNS.

This chain joins TRBV11-2 and TRBJ2-5; TRBD2 is a possible D gene (5 bases). Germline V gives CDR1 SGHAT, CDR2 FQNNGV. The CDR3 has 14 amino acids. Trimming left V 5 bases short and J 11 bases short, with 21 bases between. CDR3: CASSILGSSWEQYF. CDR3 nucleotide sequence: TGTGCCAGCAGCATCCTCGGCTCAAGTTGGGAGCAGTACTTC.

The rearrangement links TRBV19 to TRBJ1-2; D call uncertain. Germline V gene data show CDR1 as LNHDA and CDR2 as SQIVND (reference sequence). CDR3 size: 13 residues. CDR3 in amino acids: CATSEPETYGYTF. CDR3 nucleotide sequence: TGTGCTACATCCGAGCCGGAGACCTATGGCTACACCTTC.

The chain joins TRBV11-2 to TRBJ2-7; D perhaps matches TRBD2 (6 bases). This CDR3 region has 17 residues. Germline CDR1 and CDR2: SGHAT and FQNNGV. V gave up 2 bases and J gave up 3 bases, with 20 bases separating them. The CDR3: CASSLRKPGLASYEQYF. The CDR3 DNA follows: TGTGCCAGCAGCTTACGGAAGCCGGGGCTAGCGAGCTACGAGCAGTACTTC.

The chain is built from TRBV9 and TRBJ2-1, with a tentative D call TRBD2 (6 bases). Trimming took off 0 bases at V and 5 bases at J, with 12 bases between the two ends. Germline-derived CDR1 and CDR2 are SGDLS and YYNGEE. This CDR3 is 15 amino acids long. The CDR3 protein is CASSVDVADHNEQFF. The DNA of the CDR3 is TGTGCCAGCAGCGTAGACGTAGCGGATCACAATGAGCAGTTCTTC.

V is TRBV30 and J is TRBJ2-7, with TRBD2 matching 10 bases. There are 13 residues in the CDR3. The J segment lost 7 bases and the V segment lost 1 base, leaving 4 bases of the junction unmatched. CDR1 is GTSNPN and CDR2 is SVGIG in the germline V gene (reference sequence). The CDR3 DNA reads TGTGCCTGGAGTGATAGCGGGAGGAGGGAGCAGTACTTC. Its protein is CAWSDSGRREQYF. The full variable domain, its missing parts supplied by reference TRBV30 and TRBJ2-7, is SQTIHQWPATLVQPVGSPLSLECTVEGTSNPNLYWYRQAAGRGLQLLFYSVGIGQISSEVPQNLSASRPQDRQFILSSKKLLLSDSGFYLCAWSDSGRREQYFGPGTRLTVT.

The chain recombines TRBV6-1 with TRBJ2-5, with D unresolved. This CDR3 is 13 amino acids long. Trimming removed 7 bases from V and 3 bases from J, with 12 bases in between. Germline CDR1 MNHNS, CDR2 SASEGT. The CDR3 reads CASTRPEKETQYF. The CDR3 coding sequence is TGTGCCAGCACCCGTCCTGAGAAAGAGACCCAGTACTTC.

This clone was seen a few times. The chain employs TRBV4-1 and TRBJ2-5; D is undetermined. The CDR3 is 13 residues long. V was cut by 2 bases and J by 9 bases, with 13 bases left in between. CDR1 MGHRA and CDR2 YSYEKL come from the germline V gene. Written as DNA, the CDR3 is TGCGCCAGCAGCCAATACGAGTTGGGCCCCCAGTACTTC. Encoded protein: CASSQYELGPQYF.

This clone was detected once. The chain has TRBV2 and TRBJ2-3, with TRBD2 matching over 14 bases. CDR3 size: 16 residues. Germline loops: CDR1 SNHLY, CDR2 FYNNEI. The ends lost 4 bases at V and 3 bases at J; junction bases unmatched: 3. CDR3 loop: CASSGGLAGATDTQYF. The CDR3 nucleotides read TGTGCCAGCAGTGGGGGACTAGCGGGAGCTACAGATACGCAGTATTTT.

CDR3 in DNA: TGTGCCAGCAGGACAGCTAGGACAGCGAGAGCTAACTATGGCTACACCTTC. It codes for CASRTARTARANYGYTF. This rearrangement joins TRBV28 to TRBJ1-2, with D perhaps TRBD1 (6 bases). Trimming removed 6 bases at V and 0 bases at J, with 20 bases between. The CDR3 covers 17 residues. From germline, CDR1 is MDHEN and CDR2 SYDVKM.

CDR3 bases: TGCGCCAGCAGTGTGGAAAGCTCCTACGAGCAGTACTTC. Translating gives CASSVESSYEQYF. The chain recombines TRBV10-2 with TRBJ2-7, with unresolved D. The V and J ends lost 4 bases and 0 bases respectively, with 7 bases between them. Germline V lookup: CDR1 WSHSY, CDR2 SAAADI. The CDR3 sequence is 13 residues long.

The rearrangement uses TRBV27 and TRBJ1-2, with a possible D match to TRBD1 (5 bases). Germline values: CDR1 MNHEY, CDR2 SMNVEV (reference sequence). The V gene lost 6 bases and the J gene lost 4 bases, with 15 bases spanning the gap. This CDR3 comprises 14 residues. The CDR3 is CASRWGPGSYGYTF. In DNA form, the CDR3 reads TGTGCCAGCAGATGGGGCCCCGGGAGCTATGGCTACACCTTC.

The CDR3 sequence is CASKENGSEAFF. The CDR3, as DNA: TGTGCCAGTAAAGAGAACGGTTCTGAAGCTTTCTTT. This chain links TRBV28 with TRBJ1-1; unclear D gene. This CDR3 region has 12 residues. With 9 bases removed from V and 6 bases from J, the gap between germline ends came to 14 bases. Germline values: CDR1 MDHEN, CDR2 SYDVKM. The whole variable domain, filled in from reference TRBV28 and TRBJ1-1, reads DVKVTQSSRYLVKRTGEKVFLECVQDMDHENMFWYRQDPGLGLRLIYFSYDVKMKEKGDIPEGYSVSREKKERFSLILESASTNQTSMYLCASKENGSEAFFGQGTRLTVV.